The 11 T cell receptor beta chains given below trace back to one sample, sequenced in a study of blood T cell repertoires in COVID-19. Repertoires were generated with immunoSEQ multiplex PCR, while TCRdb's copy carries only in-frame clones and drops some. Of 100,000 to 150,000 clones detected, under 85% appear once; the ten largest clones hold about 12%. The sample comprised peripheral blood. The receptors here all came from a man between 60 and 75 years old with acute or convalescent COVID-19.

The V and J genes are TRBV3-1 (or the pseudogene TRBV3-2) and TRBJ2-7; 11 positions agree with TRBD2. From germline, CDR1 is LGHDT and CDR2 YNNKEL (reference sequence). The J segment lost 4 bases and the V segment lost 5 bases, leaving 7 bases of the junction unmatched. This CDR3 comprises 15 residues. The CDR3 sequence is CASSSTGTSGYEQYF. The CDR3 DNA reads TGTGCCAGCAGCTCCACCGGGACTAGCGGTTACGAGCAGTACTTC.

The rearrangement joins TRBV5-4 to TRBJ1-6, with D unclear. The ends were cut back, 2 bases at V and 0 bases at J, with 9 bases in the middle. This CDR3 is built from 16 residues. Germline CDR1 reads SGHNT; CDR2 reads YYREEE (reference sequence). As DNA, the CDR3 is TGTGCCAGCAGCTTCTCCCCTAGCTCCTATAATTCACCCCTCCACTTT. Amino acid sequence: CASSFSPSSYNSPLHF.

The chain employs TRBV6-5 and TRBJ1-6; D is unclear. Trimming removed 2 bases at V and 10 bases at J, with 12 bases between. CDR3 length equals 14 residues. The germline CDR1 and CDR2 sequences are MNHEY and SVGAGI. CDR3 protein: CASSYRITGSPLHF. The CDR3 DNA reads TGTGCCAGCAGTTACCGGATTACGGGATCACCCCTCCACTTT.

The CDR3: CASRGTGNQPQHF. For the CDR3, the DNA is TGTGCCAGCAGGGGGACAGGCAATCAGCCCCAGCATTTT. The V call is TRBV6-5, the J call TRBJ1-5, with 7 positions matching TRBD1. The CDR3 is made up of 13 amino acids. Germline V lookup: CDR1 MNHEY, CDR2 SVGAGI. Trimming cost V 6 bases and J 2 bases; bases outside gene matches: 1.

V gene TRBV5-8 combines with J gene TRBJ1-2; D unclear. V was pared by 4 bases and J by 5 bases, with 15 bases between. The CDR3 length is 14 residues. Germline-derived CDR1 and CDR2 are SGHTS and YDEGEE. The CDR3 nucleotides read TGTGCCAGCAGCCGCGGGCAGATATCATATGGCTACACCTTC. It yields the protein CASSRGQISYGYTF.

The chain combines TRBV5-1 with TRBJ1-1; 10 positions agree with TRBD1. Germline loops: CDR1 SGHRS, CDR2 YFSETQ. Trimming took 4 bases from V and 6 from J; bases not matched to a gene: 12. The length of the CDR3 is 16 residues. This CDR3 is CASSPSLGQGGPEAFF. DNA of the CDR3: TGCGCCAGCAGCCCCAGCTTAGGACAGGGGGGCCCTGAAGCTTTCTTT.

The chain links TRBV6-5 to TRBJ1-2, with TRBD1 matching over 11 bases. The CDR3 totals 14 residues. Germline-derived CDR1 and CDR2 are MNHEY and SVGAGI. The V and J ends lost 6 bases and 6 bases, in that order; junction bases with no gene match: 6. CDR3 sequence: CASRWTGGPNGYTF. The CDR3 bases are TGTGCCAGCAGATGGACAGGGGGCCCCAATGGCTACACCTTC.

The chain is built from TRBV7-8 and TRBJ2-2; D is uncertain. The CDR3 consists of 12 residues. The V and J ends lost 5 bases and 6 bases respectively, with 7 bases between them. Germline V CDR1 and CDR2: SGHVS, FQNEAQ. The CDR3 reads CASSPRAGELFF. As DNA, the CDR3 is TGTGCCAGCAGCCCCCGCGCCGGGGAGCTGTTTTTT.

The chain couples TRBV27 to TRBJ2-5; 15 bases agree with TRBD2. Germline CDR1 is MNHEY and CDR2 is SMNVEV (reference sequence). V was pared by 4 bases and J by 7 bases, with 16 bases of the junction left unmatched. This CDR3 has 19 amino acids. CDR3 DNA sequence: TGTGCCAGCAGTTCCCCTTCCGGGACTAGCGGGAGGAGATGGGGGACCCAGTACTTC. As protein: CASSSPSGTSGRRWGTQYF.

The chain is built from TRBV10-3 and TRBJ2-1; a weak D match, TRBD2 (6 bases). V lost 0 bases and J 7 bases, leaving 13 bases between the germline ends. Germline V CDR1 and CDR2: ENHRY, SYGVKD. The CDR3 has 15 residues. The CDR3 bases are TGTGCCATCAGTGAGTCGACTAGGGTAATAAATGAGCAGTTCTTC. It codes for CAISESTRVINEQFF.

This clone has only a few counts. This chain connects TRBV11-2 to TRBJ1-3, with 7 bases identical to TRBD1. The ends lost 3 bases at V and 5 bases at J; junction bases unmatched: 19. Germline-derived CDR1 and CDR2 are SGHAT and FQNNGV. CDR3 size: 19 residues. The CDR3 coding sequence is TGTGCCAGCAGCTTTTTTTTACTTGGGACAGTCAGCTTAAGAAACACCATATATTTT. Translating it yields CASSFFLLGTVSLRNTIYF.